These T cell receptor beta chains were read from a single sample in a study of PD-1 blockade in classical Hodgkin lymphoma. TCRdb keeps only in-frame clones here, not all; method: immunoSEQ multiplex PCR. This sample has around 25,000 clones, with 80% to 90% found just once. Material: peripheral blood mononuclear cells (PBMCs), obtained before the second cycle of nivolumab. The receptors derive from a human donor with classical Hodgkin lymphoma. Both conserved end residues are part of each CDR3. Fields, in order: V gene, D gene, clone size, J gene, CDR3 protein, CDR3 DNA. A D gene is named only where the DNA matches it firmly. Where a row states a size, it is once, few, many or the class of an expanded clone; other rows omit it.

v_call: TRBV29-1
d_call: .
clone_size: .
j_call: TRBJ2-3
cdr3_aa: CSGRIDRTDTQYF
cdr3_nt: TGCAGCGGACGAATAGACCGGACAGATACGCAGTATTTT

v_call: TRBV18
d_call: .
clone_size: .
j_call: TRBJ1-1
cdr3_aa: CASSPQGGGDTEAFF
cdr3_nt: TGTGCCAGCTCACCACAAGGCGGGGGTGACACTGAAGCTTTCTTT

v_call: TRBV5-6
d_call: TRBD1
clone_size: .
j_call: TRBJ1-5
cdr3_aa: CASSSSERGPNQPQHF
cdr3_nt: TGTGCCAGCAGCTCAAGTGAGAGGGGGCCGAATCAGCCCCAGCATTTT

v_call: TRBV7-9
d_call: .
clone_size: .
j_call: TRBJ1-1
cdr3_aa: CASSWSGTLAFF
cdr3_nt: TGTGCCAGCAGCTGGTCTGGGACTCTGGCTTTCTTT

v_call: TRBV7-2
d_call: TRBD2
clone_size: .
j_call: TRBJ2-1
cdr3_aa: CASSPSGGAYNEQFF
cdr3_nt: TGTGCCAGCAGCCCTAGCGGGGGGGCCTACAATGAACAGTTCTTC

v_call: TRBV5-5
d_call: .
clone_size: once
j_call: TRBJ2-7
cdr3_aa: CASDQGGGFDEQYF
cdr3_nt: TGTGCCAGCGATCAAGGAGGGGGCTTCGACGAGCAGTACTTC

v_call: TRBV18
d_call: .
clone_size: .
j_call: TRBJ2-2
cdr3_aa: CASSPRQRDTGELFF
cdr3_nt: TGTGCCAGCTCACCGCGACAGCGAGACACCGGGGAGCTGTTTTTT

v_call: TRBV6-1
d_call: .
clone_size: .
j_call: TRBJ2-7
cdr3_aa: CASRLHYEQYF
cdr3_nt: TGTGCCAGCAGACTGCACTACGAGCAGTACTTC

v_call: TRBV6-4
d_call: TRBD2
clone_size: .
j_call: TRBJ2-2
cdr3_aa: CASKRTSGITGELFF
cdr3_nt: TGTGCCAGCAAACGGACTAGCGGGATTACCGGGGAGCTGTTTTTT

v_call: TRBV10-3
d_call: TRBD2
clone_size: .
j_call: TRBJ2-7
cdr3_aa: CAISQTSGGAHEQYF
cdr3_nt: TGTGCCATCAGCCAGACTAGCGGGGGGGCCCACGAGCAGTACTTC

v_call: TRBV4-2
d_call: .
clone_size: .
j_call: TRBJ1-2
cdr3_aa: CASSQDLTPHGYTF
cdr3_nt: TGTGCCAGCAGCCAAGATCTGACTCCCCATGGCTACACCTTC

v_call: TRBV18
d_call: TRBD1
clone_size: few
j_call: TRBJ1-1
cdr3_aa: CASSRGLNTEAFF
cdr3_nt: TGTGCCAGCTCGAGGGGGCTGAACACTGAAGCTTTCTTT

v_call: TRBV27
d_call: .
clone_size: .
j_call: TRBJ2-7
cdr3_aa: CASSYTGGPYEQYF
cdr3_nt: TGTGCCAGCAGTTATACCGGGGGGCCCTACGAGCAGTACTTC

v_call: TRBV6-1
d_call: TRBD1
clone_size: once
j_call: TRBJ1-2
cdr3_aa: CASRQGPTYGYTF
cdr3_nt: TGTGCCAGCAGACAGGGGCCGACCTATGGCTACACCTTC

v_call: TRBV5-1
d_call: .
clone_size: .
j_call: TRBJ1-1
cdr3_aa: CASSPTTLHEAFF
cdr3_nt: TGCGCCAGCAGTCCTACCACGTTACATGAAGCTTTCTTT

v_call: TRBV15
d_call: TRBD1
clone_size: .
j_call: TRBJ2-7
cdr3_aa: CATSTRVGTGGNEQYF
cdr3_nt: TGTGCCACCAGCACTCGAGTTGGGACAGGGGGCAACGAGCAGTACTTC

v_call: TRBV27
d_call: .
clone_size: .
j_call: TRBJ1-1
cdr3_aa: CASSLSRNTEAFF
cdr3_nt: TGTGCCAGCAGTTTAAGTAGGAACACTGAAGCTTTCTTT

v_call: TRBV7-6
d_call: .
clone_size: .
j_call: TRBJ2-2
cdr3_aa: CASSLSRGGELFF
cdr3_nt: TGTGCCAGCAGCTTATCCCGGGGGGGGGAGCTGTTTTTT

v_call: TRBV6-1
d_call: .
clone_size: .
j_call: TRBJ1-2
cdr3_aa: CASSDLTKSDNGYTF
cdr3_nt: TGTGCCAGCAGTGACTTGACGAAGTCAGACAATGGCTACACCTTC

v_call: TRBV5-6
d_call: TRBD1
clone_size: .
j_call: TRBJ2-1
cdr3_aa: CASTETGNDEQFF
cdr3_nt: TGTGCCAGCACCGAGACAGGGAACGATGAGCAGTTCTTC

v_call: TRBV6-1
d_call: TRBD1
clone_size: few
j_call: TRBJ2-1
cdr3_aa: CASSLDRGAYNEQFF
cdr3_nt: TGTGCCAGCTCTTTAGACAGGGGTGCCTACAATGAGCAGTTCTTC

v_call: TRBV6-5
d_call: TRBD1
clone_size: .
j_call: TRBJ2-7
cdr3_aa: CASSRGQGGYEQYF
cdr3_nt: TGTGCCAGCAGCCGGGGACAGGGTGGCTACGAGCAGTACTTC

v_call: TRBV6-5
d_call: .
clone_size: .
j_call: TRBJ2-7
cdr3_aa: CASSYGSLNYEQYF
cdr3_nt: TGTGCCAGCAGTTACGGAAGTCTTAATTACGAGCAGTACTTC

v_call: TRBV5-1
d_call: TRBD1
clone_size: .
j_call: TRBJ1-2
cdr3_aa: CASSLDLDRVGGYTF
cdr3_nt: TGCGCCAGCAGCTTGGACCTTGACAGGGTGGGTGGCTACACCTTC

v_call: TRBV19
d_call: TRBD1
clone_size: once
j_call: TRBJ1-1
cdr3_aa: CASSIDRDTEAFF
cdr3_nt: TGTGCCAGTAGTATTGACAGGGACACTGAAGCTTTCTTT

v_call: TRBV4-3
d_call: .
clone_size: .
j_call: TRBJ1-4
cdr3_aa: CASSQDGGGKLFF
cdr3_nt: TGCGCCAGCAGCCAAGACGGGGGGGGAAAACTGTTTTTT

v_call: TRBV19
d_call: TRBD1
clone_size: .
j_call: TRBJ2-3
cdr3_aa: CASRRRQGVTDTQYF
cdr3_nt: TGTGCCAGTAGGCGAAGACAGGGGGTCACAGATACGCAGTATTTT

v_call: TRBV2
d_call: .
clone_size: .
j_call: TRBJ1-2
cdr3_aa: CASSWAAYGYTF
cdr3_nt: TGTGCCAGCAGCTGGGCCGCCTATGGCTACACCTTC